One and the same sample provided the 15 T cell receptor beta chains below, sequenced in a study of cytomegalovirus exposure and HLA in healthy donors. Only in-frame clones appear in the TCRdb table, and some are missing; sequencing was by immunoSEQ multiplex PCR. This table has around 400,000 clones, 86% appearing once. Sequencing used PBMCs. These TCRs come from a woman aged 18-29 years in good health and CMV-seronegative.

This clone has a single count. J is TRBJ2-1 and V is TRBV5-1; TRBD2 agrees at 9 bases. V was pared by 7 bases and J by 4 bases, with 6 bases of the junction left unmatched. Germline lookup yields CDR1 SGHRS and CDR2 YFSETQ. The CDR3 covers 14 residues. The CDR3 here is CASYLAGNYNEQFF. CDR3 bases: TGCGCCAGCTACCTAGCGGGGAATTACAATGAGCAGTTCTTC. Looking up the rest from reference TRBV5-1 and TRBJ2-1 gives the full variable domain: KAGVTQTPRYLIKTRGQQVTLSCSPISGHRSVSWYQQTPGQGLQFLFEYFSETQRNKGNFPGRFSGRQFSNSRSEMNVSTLELGDSALYLCASYLAGNYNEQFFGPGTRLTVL.

This sequence joins TRBV5-8 and TRBJ2-7; the match to TRBD2 covers 11 bases. Germline values: CDR1 SGHTS, CDR2 YDEGEE. V dropped 4 bases and J dropped 2; count of bases not matched to a gene: 5. This CDR3 is built from 15 residues. The CDR3 loop reads CASSVTSGGPYEQYF. CDR3 sequence (DNA): TGTGCCAGCAGCGTAACTAGCGGGGGTCCCTACGAGCAGTACTTC.

The genes are TRBV27 and TRBJ2-1, with a weak D call TRBD2 (5 bases). CDR1 is MNHEY, CDR2 SMNVEV, per germline (reference sequence). The CDR3 loop spans 16 amino acids. V lost 6 bases to trimming and J lost 0 bases, with 15 bases between them. The CDR3 region has the DNA TGTGCCAGCAGGCTACTAAGCGGTTCCTCCTACAATGAGCAGTTCTTC. This sequence encodes CASRLLSGSSYNEQFF.

This CDR3 is CATMVTGGEVGYTF. The CDR3 nucleotides are TGTGCCACCATGGTGACAGGGGGCGAGGTTGGCTACACCTTC. The V call is TRBV7-9, the J call TRBJ1-2; TRBD1 matches 10 bases. CDR1 and CDR2 (germline): SEHNR, FQNEAQ (reference sequence). The CDR3 has 14 amino acids. V dropped 10 bases and J dropped 7; count of bases not matched to a gene: 12.

This clone has a single count. The gene calls are TRBV29-1 and TRBJ2-7; TRBD1 matches at 8 bases. This CDR3 contains 13 residues. After removal of 6 bases from V and 5 bases from J, the junction contained 9 bases not matched to a gene. CDR1 is SQVTM and CDR2 is ANQGSEA in the germline V gene. This chain's CDR3 is CSVLGQGGNEQYF. The CDR3 DNA follows: TGCAGCGTACTAGGACAGGGAGGCAACGAGCAGTACTTC.

This rearrangement joins TRBV7-9 to TRBJ2-1, with TRBD2 identical over 7 bases. Trimming took 5 bases from V and 10 from J; bases not matched to a gene: 17. Germline loops: CDR1 SEHNR, CDR2 FQNEAQ (reference sequence). This CDR3 region has 16 residues. DNA of the CDR3: TGTGCCAGCAGCCCAAGGACCGGGGGGACCCTCTCGGAGCAGTTCTTC. This codes for CASSPRTGGTLSEQFF. Looking up the rest from reference TRBV7-9 and TRBJ2-1 gives the full variable domain: DTGVSQNPRHKITKRGQNVTFRCDPISEHNRLYWYRQTLGQGPEFLTYFQNEAQLEKSRLLSDRFSAERPKGSFSTLEIQRTEQGDSAMYLCASSPRTGGTLSEQFFGPGTRLTVL.

The V and J genes are TRBV25-1 and TRBJ2-7; D might be TRBD1 (6 bases). V shed 8 bases and J shed 0 bases, with 14 bases lying between them. The germline CDR1 and CDR2 sequences are MGHDK and SYGVNS. The CDR3 covers 14 residues. In DNA form, the CDR3 reads TGTGCCAGCGAATCGACGACAGGCTCCTACGAGCAGTACTTC. Encoded protein: CASESTTGSYEQYF.

The rearrangement uses TRBV6-4 and TRBJ1-5; perhaps TRBD1 as D (5 bases). The CDR3 is made up of 13 amino acids. Trimming stripped 6 bases from V and 6 bases from J, with 12 bases between. Germline V gives CDR1 MRHNA, CDR2 SNTAGT. In nucleotides, the CDR3 is TGTGCCAGCAGCCGCAGGGTGGGTCAGCCCCAGCATTTT. Encoded protein: CASSRRVGQPQHF.

The chain has TRBV6-4 and TRBJ2-2, with 7 bases lining up with TRBD2. The CDR3 extends over 17 amino acids. J gave up 1 base and V 7 bases, and 12 bases lay outside the gene matches. Per the germline V gene, CDR1 is MRHNA and CDR2 is SNTAGT. As DNA, the CDR3 is TGTGCCAGCAATGGGGTAGGGTCTAGCGGGAACACCGGGGAGCTGTTTTTT. Encoded protein: CASNGVGSSGNTGELFF.

The chain employs TRBV28 and TRBJ2-7, with 7 bases matching TRBD1. CDR1 is MDHEN, CDR2 SYDVKM, per germline. The CDR3 totals 15 residues. V trimming: 0 bases; J trimming: 3 bases; junction bases outside the gene matches: 5. The CDR3 protein is CASSLWDRTVYEQYF. In DNA, the CDR3 is TGTGCCAGCAGTTTATGGGACAGGACCGTCTACGAGCAGTACTTC.

The rearrangement links TRBV2 to TRBJ2-7, with D uncertain. The CDR3 is 12 amino acids. The germline gives CDR1 SNHLY, CDR2 FYNNEI. The V end lost 3 bases, the J end lost 5 bases, and 8 bases lay between the germline ends. The CDR3, as DNA: TGTGCCAGCAGTGATCACGGAGACGAGCAGTACTTC. As protein: CASSDHGDEQYF.

This chain links TRBV28 with TRBJ2-1; D remains ambiguous. The V end lost 2 bases, the J end lost 9 bases, and 11 bases lay between the germline ends. This CDR3 contains 13 residues. Looked up from germline, CDR1 is MDHEN and CDR2 is SYDVKM. CDR3 protein: CASSLKLAVEQFF. The DNA for the CDR3 is TGTGCCAGCAGTTTAAAGTTGGCCGTTGAGCAGTTCTTC.

V gene TRBV10-1 combines with J gene TRBJ1-2, with D perhaps TRBD1 (6 bases). The germline V gene encodes CDR1 WNHNN and CDR2 SYGVQD (reference sequence). Between the trimmed V and J ends, which lost 2 bases and 4 bases, there was a span of 8 bases. The CDR3 loop spans 13 amino acids. Here the CDR3 reads CASSERGGYGYTF. The CDR3 coding sequence is TGCGCCAGCAGTGAGAGAGGGGGCTATGGCTACACCTTC.

This rearrangement joins TRBV5-1 to TRBJ2-1; TRBD1 aligns across 11 bases. Germline assignment: CDR1 SGHRS and CDR2 YFSETQ. The V segment lost 0 bases and the J segment 2 bases; nucleotides outside the gene matches: 16. The CDR3 has 21 residues. The CDR3, as DNA: TGCGCCAGCAGCTTGGGGGCCCCCGGGACAGGGGGTCCTTCACCCTACAATGAGCAGTTCTTC. This translates into CASSLGAPGTGGPSPYNEQFF.

The chain carries TRBV27 and TRBJ2-1; 11 nucleotides line up with TRBD2. The CDR3 sequence is 15 residues long. The germline CDR1 and CDR2 sequences are MNHEY and SMNVEV (reference sequence). Losses at the gene ends were 6 bases for V and 7 bases for J; bases not matched to a gene: 8. Here the CDR3 reads CASRISGGAKNEQFF. CDR3 bases: TGTGCCAGCAGAATTAGCGGGGGGGCCAAGAATGAGCAGTTCTTC.